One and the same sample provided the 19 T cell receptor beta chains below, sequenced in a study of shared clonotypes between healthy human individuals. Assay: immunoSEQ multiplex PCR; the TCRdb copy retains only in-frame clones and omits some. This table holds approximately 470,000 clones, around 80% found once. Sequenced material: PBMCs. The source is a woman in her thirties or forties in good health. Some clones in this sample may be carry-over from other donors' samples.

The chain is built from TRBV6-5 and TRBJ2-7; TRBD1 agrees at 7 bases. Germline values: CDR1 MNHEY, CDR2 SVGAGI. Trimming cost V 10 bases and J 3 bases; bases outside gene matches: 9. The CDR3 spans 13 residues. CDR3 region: CATSRDSFYEQYF. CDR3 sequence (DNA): TGTGCCACCTCGAGGGACAGCTTCTACGAGCAGTACTTC.

CDR3 in DNA: TGTGCCAGTAGTTCTACCCCGTACTACGAGCAGTACTTC. Translated: CASSSTPYYEQYF. This rearrangement joins TRBV19 to TRBJ2-7; no clear D. CDR3 size: 13 residues. V was shortened by 5 bases and J by 3 bases, with 11 bases between the two germline ends. Germline CDR1 LNHDA, CDR2 SQIVND (reference sequence). The full variable domain, completed using reference TRBV19 and TRBJ2-7, is DGGITQSPKYLFRKEGQNVTLSCEQNLNHDAMYWYRQDPGQGLRLIYYSQIVNDFQKGDIAEGYSVSREKKESFPLTVTSAQKNPTAFYLCASSSTPYYEQYFGPGTRLTVT.

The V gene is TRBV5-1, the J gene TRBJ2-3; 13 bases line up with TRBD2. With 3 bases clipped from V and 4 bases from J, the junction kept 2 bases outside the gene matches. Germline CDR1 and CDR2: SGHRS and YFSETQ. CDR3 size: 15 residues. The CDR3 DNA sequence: TGCGCCAGCAGCTGGACTAGCGGGAGTTCAGATACGCAGTATTTT. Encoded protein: CASSWTSGSSDTQYF.

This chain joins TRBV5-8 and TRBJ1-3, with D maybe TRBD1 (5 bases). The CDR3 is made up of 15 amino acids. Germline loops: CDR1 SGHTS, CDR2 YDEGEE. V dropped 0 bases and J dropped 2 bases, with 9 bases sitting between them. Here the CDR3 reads CASSLGDSTGNTIYF. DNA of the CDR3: TGTGCCAGCAGCTTGGGGGACTCAACTGGAAACACCATATATTTT.

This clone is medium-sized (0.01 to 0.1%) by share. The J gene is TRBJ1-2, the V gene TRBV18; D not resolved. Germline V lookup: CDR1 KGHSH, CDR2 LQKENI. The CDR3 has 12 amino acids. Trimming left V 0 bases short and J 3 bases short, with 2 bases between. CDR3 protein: CASSPPDYGYTF. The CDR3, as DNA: TGTGCCAGCTCACCACCAGACTATGGCTACACCTTC.

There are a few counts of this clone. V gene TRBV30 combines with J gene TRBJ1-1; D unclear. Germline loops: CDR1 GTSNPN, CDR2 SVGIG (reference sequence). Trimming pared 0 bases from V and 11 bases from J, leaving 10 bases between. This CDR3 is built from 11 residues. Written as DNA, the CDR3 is TGTGCCTGGAGTGTACTAGAAGTGGCTTTCTTT. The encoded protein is CAWSVLEVAFF. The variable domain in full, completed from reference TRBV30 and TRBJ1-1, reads SQTIHQWPATLVQPVGSPLSLECTVEGTSNPNLYWYRQAAGRGLQLLFYSVGIGQISSEVPQNLSASRPQDRQFILSSKKLLLSDSGFYLCAWSVLEVAFFGQGTRLTVV.

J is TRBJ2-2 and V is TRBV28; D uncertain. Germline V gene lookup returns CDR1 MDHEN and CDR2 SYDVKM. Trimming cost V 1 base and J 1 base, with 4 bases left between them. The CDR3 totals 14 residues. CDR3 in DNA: TGTGCCAGCAGTTTATACGAGAACACCGGGGAGCTGTTTTTT. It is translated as CASSLYENTGELFF.

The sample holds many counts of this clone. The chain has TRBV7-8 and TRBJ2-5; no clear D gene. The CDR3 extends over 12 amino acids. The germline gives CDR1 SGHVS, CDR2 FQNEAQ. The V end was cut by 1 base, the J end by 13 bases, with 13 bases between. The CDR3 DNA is TGTGCCAGCAGCTTAGAGGCTGGGTATGCGTACTTC. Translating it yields CASSLEAGYAYF.

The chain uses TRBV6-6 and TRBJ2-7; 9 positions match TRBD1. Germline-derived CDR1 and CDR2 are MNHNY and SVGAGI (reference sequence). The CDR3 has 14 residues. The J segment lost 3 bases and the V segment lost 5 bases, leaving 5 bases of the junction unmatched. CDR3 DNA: TGTGCCAGCAGTCCGGACAGGGGAATCTACGAGCAGTACTTC. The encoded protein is CASSPDRGIYEQYF.

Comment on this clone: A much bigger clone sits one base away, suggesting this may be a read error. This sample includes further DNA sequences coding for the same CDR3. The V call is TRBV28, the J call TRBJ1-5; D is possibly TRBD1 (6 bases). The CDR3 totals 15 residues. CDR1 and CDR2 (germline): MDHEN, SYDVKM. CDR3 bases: TGCGCCAGCACGTACCGGGACACACTAATTCAGCCCCAGCATTTT. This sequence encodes CASTYRDTLIQPQHF.

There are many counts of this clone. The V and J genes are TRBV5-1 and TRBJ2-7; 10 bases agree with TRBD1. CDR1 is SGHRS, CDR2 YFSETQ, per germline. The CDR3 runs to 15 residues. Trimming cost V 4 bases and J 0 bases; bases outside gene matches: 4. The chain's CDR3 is CASSVDRGSSYEQYF. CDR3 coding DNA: TGCGCCAGCAGCGTGGACAGGGGGAGCTCCTACGAGCAGTACTTC. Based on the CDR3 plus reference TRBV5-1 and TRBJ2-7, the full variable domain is KAGVTQTPRYLIKTRGQQVTLSCSPISGHRSVSWYQQTPGQGLQFLFEYFSETQRNKGNFPGRFSGRQFSNSRSEMNVSTLELGDSALYLCASSVDRGSSYEQYFGPGTRLTVT.

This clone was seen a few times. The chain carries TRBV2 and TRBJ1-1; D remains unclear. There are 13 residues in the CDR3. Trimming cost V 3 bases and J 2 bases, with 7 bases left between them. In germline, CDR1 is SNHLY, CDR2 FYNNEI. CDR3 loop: CASSEVENTEAFF. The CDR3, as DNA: TGTGCCAGCAGTGAGGTAGAAAACACTGAAGCTTTCTTT.

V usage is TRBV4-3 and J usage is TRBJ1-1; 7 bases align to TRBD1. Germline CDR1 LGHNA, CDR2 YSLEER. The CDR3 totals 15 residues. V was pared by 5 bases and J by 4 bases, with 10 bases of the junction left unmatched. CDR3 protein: CASSYEGARATEAFF. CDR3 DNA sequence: TGCGCCAGCAGCTATGAGGGGGCGCGGGCCACTGAAGCTTTCTTT.

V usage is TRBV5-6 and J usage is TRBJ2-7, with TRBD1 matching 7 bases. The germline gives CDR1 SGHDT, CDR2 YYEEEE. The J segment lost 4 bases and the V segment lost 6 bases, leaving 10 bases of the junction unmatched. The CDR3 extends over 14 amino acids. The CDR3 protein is CASTLGAGGYEQYF. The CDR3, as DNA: TGTGCCAGCACACTGGGGGCAGGGGGTTACGAGCAGTACTTC.

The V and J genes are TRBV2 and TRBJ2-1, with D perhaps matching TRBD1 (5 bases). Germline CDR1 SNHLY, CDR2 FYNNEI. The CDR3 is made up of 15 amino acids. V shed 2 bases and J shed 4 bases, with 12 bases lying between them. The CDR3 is CASSEFRQIYNEQFF. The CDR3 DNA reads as TGTGCCAGCAGTGAATTCCGACAGATATACAATGAGCAGTTCTTC.

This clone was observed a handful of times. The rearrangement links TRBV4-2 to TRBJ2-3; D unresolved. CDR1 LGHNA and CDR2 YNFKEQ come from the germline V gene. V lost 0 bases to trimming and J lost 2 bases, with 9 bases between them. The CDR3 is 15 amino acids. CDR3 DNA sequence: TGTGCCAGCAGCCAAGAAGGGCAGGCCACAGATACGCAGTATTTT. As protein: CASSQEGQATDTQYF.

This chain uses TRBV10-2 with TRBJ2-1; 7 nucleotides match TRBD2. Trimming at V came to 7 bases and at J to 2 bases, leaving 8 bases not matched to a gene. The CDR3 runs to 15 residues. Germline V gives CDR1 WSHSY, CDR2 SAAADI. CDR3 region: CASKPGLKTYNEQFF. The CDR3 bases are TGCGCCAGCAAACCGGGACTAAAGACCTACAATGAGCAGTTCTTC.

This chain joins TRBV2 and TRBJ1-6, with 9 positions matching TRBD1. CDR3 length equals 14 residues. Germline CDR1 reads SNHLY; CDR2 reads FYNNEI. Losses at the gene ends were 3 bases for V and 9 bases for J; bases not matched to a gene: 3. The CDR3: CASSDGTGFSPLHF. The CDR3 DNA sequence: TGTGCCAGCAGTGATGGGACAGGGTTTTCACCCCTCCACTTT.

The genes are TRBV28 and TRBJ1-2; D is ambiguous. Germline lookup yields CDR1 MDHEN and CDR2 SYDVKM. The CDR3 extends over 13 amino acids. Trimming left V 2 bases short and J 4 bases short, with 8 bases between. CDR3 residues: CASSLPWGYGYTF. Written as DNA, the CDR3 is TGTGCCAGCAGTTTACCATGGGGCTATGGCTACACCTTC.